The 12 T cell receptor beta chains reported below all come from one sample, sequenced in a study of blood T cell repertoires in COVID-19 (dated by TCRdb to the early 2020s). The library was generated by the immunoSEQ multiplex PCR assay. TCRdb mirrors the immuneACCESS table, restricted to in-frame sequences. Some clones are absent from its copies; in checked studies, under half trace to an unresolved V gene, and the reason for the others is unknown. The sample records approximately 200,000 clones, roughly four fifths of which are singletons. The ten most abundant clones make up 6.9% of the sample. The sequencing input was peripheral blood. Every receptor here comes from a human donor with acute or convalescent COVID-19. The donor label of this sample is uncertain.

The chain is built from TRBV19 and TRBJ1-1; 9 nucleotides align to TRBD1. J gave up 4 bases and V 7 bases, and 7 bases lay outside the gene matches. The CDR3 contains 14 residues. Germline CDR1 and CDR2: LNHDA and SQIVND (reference sequence). CDR3 region: CASKGTGWFTEAFF. DNA of the CDR3: TGTGCCAGTAAGGGGACAGGGTGGTTCACTGAAGCTTTCTTT.

This chain connects TRBV6-1 to TRBJ1-6, with D uncertain. The CDR3 is made up of 14 amino acids. From germline, CDR1 is MNHNS and CDR2 SASEGT. The ends were cut back, 5 bases at V and 4 bases at J, with 9 bases in the middle. CDR3 protein: CASSPASYNSPLHF. The CDR3 nucleotides read TGTGCCAGCAGTCCCGCCAGTTATAATTCACCCCTCCACTTT.

This sequence joins TRBV3-1 (or the pseudogene TRBV3-2) and TRBJ2-2, with TRBD2 matching over 7 bases. Germline V gene lookup returns CDR1 LGHDT and CDR2 YNNKEL (reference sequence). The V and J ends lost 0 bases and 7 bases, in that order; junction bases with no gene match: 8. The CDR3 loop spans 16 amino acids. CDR3 in DNA: TGTGCCAGCAGCCAAGAAGGAGGGAGGGAGTTCGGGGAGCTGTTTTTT. Residues: CASSQEGGREFGELFF.

The chain is built from TRBV6-2 or TRBV6-3 and TRBJ2-5, with D perhaps TRBD1 (5 bases). Trimming took off 4 bases at V and 0 bases at J, with 12 bases between the two ends. In germline, CDR1 is MNHEY, CDR2 SVGEGT. The CDR3 totals 15 residues. The CDR3 nucleotides read TGTGCCAGCAGTTCGTGGACACCCTACCAAGAGACCCAGTACTTC. It specifies CASSSWTPYQETQYF.

V is TRBV6-5 and J is TRBJ2-7; TRBD1 agrees at 9 bases. The CDR3 totals 14 residues. With 8 bases clipped from V and 0 bases from J, the junction kept 5 bases outside the gene matches. CDR1 MNHEY and CDR2 SVGAGI come from the germline V gene. This chain's CDR3 is CASATGGGSYEQYF. In DNA, the CDR3 is TGTGCCAGCGCTACAGGGGGCGGCTCCTACGAGCAGTACTTC.

This rearrangement joins TRBV7-9 to TRBJ2-1; 7 bases are shared with TRBD1. Looked up from germline, CDR1 is SEHNR and CDR2 is FQNEAQ (reference sequence). The CDR3 is 14 amino acids. Germline trimming cut 5 bases from V and 3 bases from J; bases unmatched to any gene: 4. The CDR3 DNA reads as TGTGCCAGCAGCCTAGGGACAGACTACAATGAGCAGTTCTTC. It encodes CASSLGTDYNEQFF.

J is TRBJ2-7 and V is TRBV21-1; the table's D call, TRBD1, was not checked against the DNA. TRBV21-1 is annotated as a pseudogene. This CDR3 has 18 residues. The CDR3 nucleotides are TGTGCCAGCAGCCAAAGGTGGGCAGGGAAGCGTACCGCCTACGAGCAGTACTTC. This codes for CASSQRWAGKRTAYEQYF.

This rearrangement joins TRBV5-1 to TRBJ1-1; 7 nucleotides line up with TRBD1. The germline CDR1 and CDR2 sequences are SGHRS and YFSETQ. This CDR3 has 14 residues. J was trimmed by 1 base and V by 5 bases; bases with no gene match: 5. The CDR3 nucleotides are TGCGCCAGCAGTGAGGGACAGAAGAACACTGAAGCTTTCTTT. Residues: CASSEGQKNTEAFF.

The chain employs TRBV7-7 and TRBJ2-2; 8 nucleotides align to TRBD1. The CDR3 consists of 16 residues. J gave up 4 bases and V 5 bases, and 9 bases lay outside the gene matches. Germline V lookup: CDR1 SSHAT, CDR2 FNYEAQ (reference sequence). CDR3 bases: TGTGCCAGCAGCACCGGGACAGGAGCGGGCACCGGGGAGCTGTTTTTT. Translation gives CASSTGTGAGTGELFF.

This clone was recorded only once. The chain couples TRBV6-5 to TRBJ1-2; no clear D. In germline, CDR1 is MNHEY, CDR2 SVGAGI. V shed 6 bases and J shed 4 bases, with 18 bases lying between them. The length of the CDR3 is 15 residues. CDR3 DNA: TGTGCCAGCAGCCGCCCTCCGACATTTCCCTATGGCTACACCTTC. Translating gives CASSRPPTFPYGYTF.

The genes are TRBV6-6 and TRBJ1-6, with D unresolved. With 7 bases removed from V and 9 bases from J, the gap between germline ends came to 16 bases. CDR3 length equals 14 residues. Germline loops: CDR1 MNHNY, CDR2 SVGAGI (reference sequence). Written as DNA, the CDR3 is TGTGCCAGCAATAGGGAGGTTTGGGCTTCACCCCTCCACTTT. Its translation: CASNREVWASPLHF.

The gene calls are TRBV6-1 and TRBJ1-2; 8 nucleotides match TRBD1. This CDR3 region has 14 residues. Per germline, CDR1 MNHNS and CDR2 SASEGT. V was pared by 3 bases and J by 7 bases, with 7 bases of the junction left unmatched. CDR3 sequence: CASSDLTGVRGYTF. CDR3 DNA sequence: TGTGCCAGCAGTGATCTGACAGGGGTGCGTGGCTACACCTTC.